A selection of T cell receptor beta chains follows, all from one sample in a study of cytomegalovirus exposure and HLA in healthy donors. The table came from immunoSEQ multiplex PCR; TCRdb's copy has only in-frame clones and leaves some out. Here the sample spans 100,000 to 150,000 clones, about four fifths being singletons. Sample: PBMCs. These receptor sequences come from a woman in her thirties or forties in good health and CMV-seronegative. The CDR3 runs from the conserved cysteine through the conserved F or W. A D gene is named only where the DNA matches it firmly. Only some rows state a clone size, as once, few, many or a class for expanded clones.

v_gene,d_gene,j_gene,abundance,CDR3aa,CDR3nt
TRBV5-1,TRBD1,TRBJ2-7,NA,CSSSPRTGYSYEQYF,TGCTCCAGCAGCCCAAGGACAGGTTACTCCTACGAGCAGTACTTC
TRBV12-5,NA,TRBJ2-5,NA,CASGLVLRETQYF,TGTGCTAGTGGTTTGGTACTACGGGAGACCCAGTACTTC
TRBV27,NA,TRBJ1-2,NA,CASSYTLQGPYTF,TGTGCCAGCAGTTACACCCTACAGGGACCCTACACCTTC
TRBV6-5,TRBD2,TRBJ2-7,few,CASSYSGEGPYEQYF,TGTGCCAGCAGTTACTCGGGGGAGGGGCCCTACGAGCAGTACTTC
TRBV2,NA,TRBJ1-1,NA,CASKGRERVGEAFF,TGTGCCAGCAAAGGGAGGGAGAGGGTCGGTGAAGCTTTCTTT
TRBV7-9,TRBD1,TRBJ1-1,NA,CASSLGRGTGDTEAFF,TGTGCCAGCAGCTTAGGTAGGGGGACAGGGGACACTGAAGCTTTCTTT
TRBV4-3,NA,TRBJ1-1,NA,CASSQEGSGIRTFF,TGCGCCAGCAGCCAAGAAGGGAGCGGCATTCGAACTTTCTTT
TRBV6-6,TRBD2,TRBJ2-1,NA,CASSPLASYNEQFF,TGTGCCAGCAGTCCACTAGCGTCCTACAATGAGCAGTTCTTC
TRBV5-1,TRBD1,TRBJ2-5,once,CASSLEGTGAETQYF,TGCGCCAGCAGCTTGGAGGGGACAGGGGCAGAGACCCAGTACTTC
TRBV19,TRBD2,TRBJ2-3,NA,CASSLAGVGISTDTQYF,TGTGCCAGTAGTTTAGCGGGAGTGGGAATCAGCACAGATACGCAGTATTTT
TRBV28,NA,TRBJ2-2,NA,CAGGTFQGGELFF,TGTGCCGGAGGGACTTTCCAAGGGGGGGAGCTGTTTTTT
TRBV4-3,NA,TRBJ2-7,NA,CASSQDSRSYEQYF,TGCGCCAGCAGCCAAGATTCCCGCTCCTACGAGCAGTACTTC
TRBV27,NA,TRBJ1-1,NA,CASSLHVLGGTEAFF,TGTGCCAGCAGTTTGCATGTCCTGGGGGGAACTGAAGCTTTCTTT
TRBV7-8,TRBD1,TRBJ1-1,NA,CASSPTGAREAFF,TGTGCCAGCAGCCCTACAGGGGCCCGAGAAGCTTTCTTT
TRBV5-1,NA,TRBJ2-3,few,CASRVGDWSTDTQYF,TGCGCCAGCAGGGTAGGGGATTGGAGCACAGATACGCAGTATTTT
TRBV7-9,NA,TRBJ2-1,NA,CASSLELLIYNEQFF,TGTGCCAGCAGCTTAGAACTACTAATCTACAATGAGCAGTTCTTC
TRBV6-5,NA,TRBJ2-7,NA,CASSYGQLSSYEQYF,TGTGCCAGCAGTTACGGACAGCTTAGCTCCTACGAGCAGTACTTC
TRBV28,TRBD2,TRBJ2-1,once,CASRTGTSGRSSGEQFF,TGTGCCAGCAGGACAGGGACTAGCGGGAGGTCTTCCGGTGAGCAGTTCTTC
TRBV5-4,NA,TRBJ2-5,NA,CASSLPGVGETQYF,TGTGCCAGCAGCTTACCGGGGGTAGGGGAGACCCAGTACTTC
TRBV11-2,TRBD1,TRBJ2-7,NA,CASSLDRGLHEQYF,TGTGCCAGCAGCCTCGACAGGGGGCTCCACGAGCAGTACTTC
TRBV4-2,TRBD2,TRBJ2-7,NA,CASSQDAGGREQYF,TGTGCCAGCAGCCAAGATGCCGGGGGGAGGGAGCAGTACTTC
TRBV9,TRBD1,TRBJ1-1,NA,CASSPRPGGTEAFF,TGTGCCAGCAGCCCCCGTCCAGGGGGCACTGAAGCTTTCTTT
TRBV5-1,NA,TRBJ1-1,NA,CASSLPQGRVNTEAFF,TGCGCCAGCAGCTTGCCACAGGGTAGGGTGAACACTGAAGCTTTCTTT
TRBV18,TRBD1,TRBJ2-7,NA,CASSPDLTGGNYEQYF,TGTGCCAGCTCACCCGACTTGACAGGGGGGAACTACGAGCAGTACTTC
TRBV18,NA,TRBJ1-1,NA,CASSLTHRQDTEAFF,TGTGCCAGCTCACTTACTCACAGACAGGACACTGAAGCTTTCTTT
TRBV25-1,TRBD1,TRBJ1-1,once,CASSSRGLTEAFF,TGTGCCAGCAGTTCCAGGGGGTTGACTGAAGCTTTCTTT
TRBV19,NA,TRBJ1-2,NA,CASSSTSLREDYGYTF,TGTGCCAGTAGTAGTACTTCCTTAAGGGAGGACTATGGCTACACCTTC
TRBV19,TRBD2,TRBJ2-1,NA,CASPVGTSGTNEQFF,TGTGCCAGCCCAGTCGGGACTAGCGGGACGAATGAGCAGTTCTTC
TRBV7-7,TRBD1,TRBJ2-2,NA,CASSVDRDGELFF,TGTGCTAGCAGCGTTGACAGGGACGGGGAGCTGTTTTTT
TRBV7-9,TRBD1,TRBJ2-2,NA,CASSLTGAGELFF,TGTGCCAGCAGCTTAACAGGGGCCGGGGAGCTGTTTTTT
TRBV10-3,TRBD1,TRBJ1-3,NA,CAISVQGQPTGNTIYF,TGTGCCATCAGTGTGCAGGGACAGCCAACTGGAAACACCATATATTTT